This paragraph covers one T cell receptor beta chain sequence. These data come from a study of blood T cell repertoires in COVID-19. Background on the study: The United States, Italy and Spain provided the acute and convalescent COVID-19 samples.

Authors' processing steps: How many nucleated cells were present was estimated from reference gene primer amplification. TCRdb's table, derived via immunoSEQ multiplex PCR, lists solely in-frame clones and lacks some. That table is the source of V, J and clone size, and D and trimming were worked out from the DNA. The sample holds tens of thousands of clones, 90% seen once. Germline CDR1 is SGHVS and CDR2 is FQNEAQ. The CDR3 consists of 13 residues. Trimming left V 5 bases short and J 13 bases short, with 18 bases between. Sample: peripheral blood. The gene calls are TRBV7-8 and TRBJ2-1; TRBD2 might be the D (6 bases). The TCR comes from an elderly woman with active COVID-19. The CDR3 bases are TGTGCCAGCAGCCTTGGGGGTAGCGGTCCACAGTTCTTC. Amino acid sequence: CASSLGGSGPQFF.